The clone carrying this T cell receptor beta chain occurred once. The source of the sample is a study of blood T cell repertoires in COVID-19. About the study: Sources were T cells, B-cell-depleted T cells, or PBMCs; the material itself was cDNA or gDNA.

Those who participated ranged in age from roughly 18 to 100 years and resided in about 24 US areas. Researchers sorted participants into cohorts using their self-reported clinical history. The study counted Cohort 3 donors as recovered given two negative PCRs, clearance, or symptom resolution. Sequencing was performed with immunoSEQ multiplex PCR; in TCRdb, only in-frame clones are kept and a portion is missing. The sample comprises over 200,000 clones, 75% to 90% of which are singletons, and about 1.3% rests with the top ten. Germline CDR1 and CDR2: MNHEY and SMNVEV (reference sequence). Germline trimming cut 5 bases from V and 3 bases from J; bases unmatched to any gene: 4. The CDR3 spans 15 residues.

The source material was PBMCs or T cells enriched from blood (not recorded which). V and J are TRBV27 and TRBJ2-7; 13 bases align to TRBD2. The receptor comes from a man aged 30-40 years who had recovered from COVID-19. In nucleotides, the CDR3 is TGTGCCAGCAGTCCTCGGACTAGCGGGGGCTACGAGCAGTACTTC. Its translation: CASSPRTSGGYEQYF.